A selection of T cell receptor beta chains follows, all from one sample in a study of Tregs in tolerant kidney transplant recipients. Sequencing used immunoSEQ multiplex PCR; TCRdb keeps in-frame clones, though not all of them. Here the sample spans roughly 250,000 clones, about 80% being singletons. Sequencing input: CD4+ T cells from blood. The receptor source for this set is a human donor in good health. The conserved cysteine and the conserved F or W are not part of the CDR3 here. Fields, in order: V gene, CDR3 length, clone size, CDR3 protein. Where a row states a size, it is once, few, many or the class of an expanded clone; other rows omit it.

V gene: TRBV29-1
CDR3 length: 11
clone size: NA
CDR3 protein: SVAAGTIYEQY

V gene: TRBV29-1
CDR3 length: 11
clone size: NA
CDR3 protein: SLLRDQGGGYT

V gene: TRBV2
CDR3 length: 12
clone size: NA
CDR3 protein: ASSAALLNYGYT

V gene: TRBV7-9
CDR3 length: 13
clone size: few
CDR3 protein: ASSSSAPGQGPPG

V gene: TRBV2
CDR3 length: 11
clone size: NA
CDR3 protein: ASNPDREVPQH

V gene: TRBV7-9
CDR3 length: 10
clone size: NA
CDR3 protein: ASSGGVETQY

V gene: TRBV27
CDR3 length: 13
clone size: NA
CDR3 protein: ASSSLGGGYNEQF

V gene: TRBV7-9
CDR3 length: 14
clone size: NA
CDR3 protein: ASNPLGGTVDNEQF

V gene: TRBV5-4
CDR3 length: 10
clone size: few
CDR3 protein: ASSLPNTEAF

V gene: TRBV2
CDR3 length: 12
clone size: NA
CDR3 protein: ASKLNKGAGGYT

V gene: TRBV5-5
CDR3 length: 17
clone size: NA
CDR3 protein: ASSLFAGGTSGRVYEQY

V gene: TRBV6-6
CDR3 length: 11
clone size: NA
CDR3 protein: ASSTGRAYEQY

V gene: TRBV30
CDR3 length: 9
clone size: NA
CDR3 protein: AWGVQEKLF

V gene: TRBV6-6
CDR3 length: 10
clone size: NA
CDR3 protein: ASSSTGNTIY

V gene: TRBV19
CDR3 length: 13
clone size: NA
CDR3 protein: ASTQGLGSNQPQH

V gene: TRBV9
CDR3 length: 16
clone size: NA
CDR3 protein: ASSAGPGLPRGANVLT

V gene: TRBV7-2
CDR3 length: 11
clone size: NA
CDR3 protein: ASSPQGVTEAF

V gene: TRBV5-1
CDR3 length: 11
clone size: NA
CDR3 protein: ASSLEDRVIAF

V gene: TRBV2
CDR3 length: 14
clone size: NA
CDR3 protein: ASSDRAGGLTGELF

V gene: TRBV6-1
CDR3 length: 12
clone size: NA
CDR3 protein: ASSGRVLNYGYT

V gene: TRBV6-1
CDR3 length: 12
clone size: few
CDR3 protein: ASSLSRGVYEQY

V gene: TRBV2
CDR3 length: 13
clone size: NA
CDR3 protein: ASTVAPQGFYGYT